The clone carrying this T cell receptor (beta chain) was counted between two and nine times. Its target is unknown. With about 470 ng total RNA as template and a constant-region primer, TCR beta cDNA was made. Employing slightly modified ARM-PCR, three nested multiplex PCR rounds were run, and these gave rise to the TCR beta libraries. In TCRdb, the multiplex PCR reads were re-called with MiXCR into one record per CDR3 protein. The sample holds tens of thousands of distinct CDR3 sequences, 70% to 75% seen once. Without any cell sorting, roughly 18-34 mg of bulk tissue yielded co-extracted RNA and DNA. Chronic HBV infection affected patients, none of whom had received treatment. The data stem from a study of tumor-infiltrating lymphocytes in primary liver carcinoma. About the research overall: Men as well as women, aged 30 to 69 years, made up the patients.

Findings of the study overall: Roughly 7-25% of top clones, and no more, occurred in all five tumor regions. Reduced overlap was seen in tumor-adjacent and tumor-blood pairs versus tumor region pairs.

This sequence was found in a woman aged 60-75 years with primary liver carcinoma and hepatitis B virus infection. Material: liver tumor tissue from sampling region 4. The subset: tumor region T4, right-lateral pole.

CDR3 protein: CASVPLASYNEQFF. The CDR3 bases are TGTGCATCCGTCCCTCTAGCGTCCTACAATGAGCAGTTCTTC. The J gene is TRBJ2-1, the V gene TRBV2, with a possible D match to TRBD2 (6 bases). The CDR3 runs 14 residues. Germline V gene sequence: CDR1 SNHLY, CDR2 FYNNEI. Looking up the rest from reference TRBV2 and TRBJ2-1 gives the full variable domain: EPEVTQTPSHQVTQMGQEVILRCVPISNHLYFYWYRQILGQKVEFLVSFYNNEISEKSEIFDDQFSVERPDGSNFTLKIRSTKLEDSAMYFCASVPLASYNEQFFGPGTRLTVL.